The source of this TCR beta chain is a study of T cell changes during pregnancy in multiple sclerosis. The V gene end was trimmed by 5 bases and the J gene end by 1 base; junction bases not matched to a gene: 7. CDR3 size: 16 residues. Germline lookup yields CDR1 SGHVS and CDR2 FQNEAQ. Produced via immunoSEQ multiplex PCR; TCRdb's table is partial and in-frame only. The sample consists of 15,000 to 18,000 clones, around 83% of them appearing once. The starting material was CD8+ T cells from peripheral blood mononuclear cells, obtained after pregnancy. This clonotype was obtained from a female donor in good health, enrolled as a control in a pregnancy study. The V and J genes are TRBV7-8 and TRBJ2-5; 10 nucleotides line up with TRBD2. The CDR3 DNA follows: TGTGCCAGCAGCGGGCGGACTAGCGGCCTCCAAGAGACCCAGTACTTC. Amino acids: CASSGRTSGLQETQYF.